A selection of T cell receptor beta chains follows, all from one sample in a study of blood T cells in healthy people across ages. Using its own MiXCR run on the 5' RACE reads, TCRdb lists one record per CDR3 protein. The table records nearly 1 million distinct CDR3 sequences, around 54% of them present only once. The sequencing input was blood. The receptor source for this set is a woman aged 55 to 70 in good health. Both conserved end residues are part of each CDR3. D genes are given only for firm matches. Only some rows state a clone size, as once, few, many or a class for expanded clones.

TRBV7-8	.	TRBJ1-1	.	14	CASSTGFVNTEAFF	TGTGCCAGCAGCACAGGGTTTGTGAACACTGAAGCTTTCTTT
TRBV7-8	.	TRBJ2-3	TRBD2	15	CACSLLAGVPDTQYF	TGTGCCTGCAGCTTACTAGCGGGAGTCCCAGATACGCAGTATTTT
TRBV7-2	.	TRBJ2-1	TRBD2	17	CASSSPTTSGSRNEQFF	TGTGCCAGCAGCTCCCCTACTACTAGCGGGAGTAGAAATGAGCAGTTCTTC
TRBV20-1	.	TRBJ1-6	TRBD1	15	CSARGPDRDGSPLHF	TGCAGTGCTAGAGGCCCCGACAGGGATGGCTCACCCCTCCACTTT
TRBV29-1	.	TRBJ2-7	.	12	CSIFRGSCEQYF	TGCAGCATATTTAGGGGGTCCTGCGAGCAGTACTTC
TRBV7-2	many	TRBJ1-1	.	13	CASSQQGSTEAFF	TGTGCCAGCAGCCAACAGGGTAGCACTGAAGCTTTCTTT
TRBV24-1	.	TRBJ2-5	.	18	CATSDLTLVVCGEETQYF	TGTGCCACCAGTGATTTAACCCTCGTGGTTTGCGGGGAAGAGACCCAGTACTTC
TRBV15	.	TRBJ2-3	TRBD1	16	CATSRGQGAVTDTQYF	TGTGCCACCAGCAGAGGACAGGGGGCTGTCACAGATACGCAGTATTTT
TRBV20-1	.	TRBJ1-2	.	13	CSAVQGTNYGYTF	TGCAGTGCTGTACAGGGTACTAACTATGGCTACACCTTC
TRBV9	few	TRBJ2-1	TRBD2	16	CASSARGLAGANEQFF	TGTGCCAGCAGCGCCCGGGGGCTAGCGGGAGCGAATGAGCAGTTCTTC
TRBV28	.	TRBJ2-7	.	16	CASREAGVRVSYEQYF	TGTGCCAGCAGGGAAGCAGGGGTTAGGGTCTCCTATGAGCAGTACTTC
TRBV4-3	.	TRBJ2-7	.	16	CASSHGNLGPYNEQYF	TGCGCCAGCAGCCACGGTAATCTAGGTCCCTACAATGAGCAGTACTTC
TRBV12-3/TRBV12-4	.	TRBJ2-5	.	13	CASSVREAETQYF	TGTGCCAGCAGTGTTAGGGAGGCCGAGACCCAGTACTTC
TRBV11-2	once	TRBJ2-6	TRBD1	15	CASSPTGEGANVLTF	TGTGCCAGCAGCCCAACAGGGGAGGGGGCCAACGTCCTGACTTTC
TRBV27	.	TRBJ2-5	.	15	CASSLGLTNQETQYF	TGTGCCAGCAGCCTTGGACTTACGAACCAAGAGACCCAGTACTTC
TRBV6-2/TRBV6-3	.	TRBJ2-7	.	15	CASSGAGTATYEQYF	TGTGCCAGCAGTGGGGCGGGGACCGCGACCTACGAGCAGTACTTC
TRBV5-5	.	TRBJ2-7	.	14	CASRRQLGDYEQYF	TGTGCCAGCAGGAGGCAGCTAGGCGACTACGAGCAGTACTTC
TRBV9	.	TRBJ1-2	.	13	CASSVQDKYGYTF	TGTGCCAGCAGCGTCCAGGATAAATATGGCTACACCTTC
TRBV11-3	few	TRBJ2-1	.	11	CASRGEFEQFF	TGTGCCAGCAGGGGCGAATTTGAGCAGTTCTTC
TRBV29-1	few	TRBJ1-2	.	12	CSVERPGPGYTF	TGCAGCGTTGAAAGGCCAGGGCCTGGCTACACCTTC
TRBV20-1	once	TRBJ2-7	TRBD1	14	CSASTDRPSGEQYF	TGCAGTGCTTCCACGGACAGGCCGTCCGGCGAGCAGTACTTC